One sample yielded the 4 T cell receptor beta chains listed below, sequenced in a study of beta chain features in type 1 diabetes. Broader study findings: For Type 1 diabetes patients, all four CD4+ subsets carried TCRB CDR3s that were moderately but significantly shorter.

Their target antigens are unknown. The sequenced template was cDNA made from the entire isolated RNA. Repertoires were generated with immunoSEQ multiplex PCR, while TCRdb's copy carries only in-frame clones and drops some. The sample has hundreds of thousands of clones; about an eighth are singletons. Sequenced: naive CD4+ T cells from blood. Every receptor here comes from a man aged 18 to 30 with type 1 diabetes.

The sample holds a few counts of this clone. The genes are TRBV4-2 and TRBJ1-4; D gene unclear. The DNA end is a closer match to TRBJ2-2, so the J assignment may be wrong. The length of the CDR3 is 15 residues. Per the germline V gene, CDR1 is LGHNA and CDR2 is YNFKEQ. CDR3 coding DNA: TGTGCCAGCAGCCAAGATCGCATAGGCCATGGGGAGCTGTTTTTT. Its translation is CASSQDRIGHGELFF.

V is TRBV6-5 and J is TRBJ2-3; D is undetermined. V was cut by 3 bases and J by 1 base, with 8 bases left in between. The CDR3 loop spans 14 amino acids. Germline lookup yields CDR1 MNHEY and CDR2 SVGAGI. The chain's CDR3 is CASSYGQGTDTQYF. In DNA form, the CDR3 reads TGTGCCAGCAGTTATGGGCAGGGCACAGATACGCAGTATTTT.

The chain employs TRBV4-1 and TRBJ2-7; 7 nucleotides align to TRBD2. The V segment lost 1 base and the J segment 3 bases; nucleotides outside the gene matches: 3. This CDR3 spans 14 amino acids. The germline V gene encodes CDR1 MGHRA and CDR2 YSYEKL. CDR3 residues: CASSQGLAVYEQYF. CDR3 DNA sequence: TGCGCCAGCAGCCAAGGCCTAGCGGTCTACGAGCAGTACTTC.

This clone occurred a few times. V gene TRBV7-2 combines with J gene TRBJ2-2, with TRBD1 matching 9 bases. The length of the CDR3 is 16 residues. With 4 bases clipped from V and 1 base from J, the junction kept 4 bases outside the gene matches. The germline CDR1 and CDR2 sequences are SGHTA and FQGNSA. The CDR3 sequence is CASSSQGARNTGELFF. The DNA for the CDR3 is TGTGCCAGCAGCTCACAGGGGGCGCGGAACACCGGGGAGCTGTTTTTT.